This record looks at one T cell receptor (beta chain) sequence and its context. The antigen remains unidentified. The CDR3 covers 15 residues. The germline gives CDR1 SGHDT, CDR2 YYEEEE. Losses at the gene ends were 3 bases for V and 3 bases for J; bases not matched to a gene: 7. The data are from a study of beta chain features in type 1 diabetes. Every bit of the isolated RNA underwent reverse transcription, so sequencing read expressed TCRB transcripts. TCRdb keeps only in-frame clones here, not all; method: immunoSEQ multiplex PCR. Found here are approximately 160,000 clones, approximately 10% of them singletons; the top ten hold 0.45% to 0.5%. Study observations and caveats: The naive, central memory and Treg TCRB repertoires of patients appeared to be more similar to one another than those of healthy donors. All four CD4+ subsets from Type 1 diabetes patients carried moderately but significantly shorter TCRB CDR3s.

The receptor was derived from a young man with type 1 diabetes. V gene TRBV5-6 combines with J gene TRBJ2-7; 9 bases line up with TRBD2. Sequences were obtained from central memory CD4+ T cells from blood. The CDR3 region has the DNA TGTGCCAGCAGCTGGGGCTTAGCGGGAGACTACGAGCAGTACTTC. Translated: CASSWGLAGDYEQYF.